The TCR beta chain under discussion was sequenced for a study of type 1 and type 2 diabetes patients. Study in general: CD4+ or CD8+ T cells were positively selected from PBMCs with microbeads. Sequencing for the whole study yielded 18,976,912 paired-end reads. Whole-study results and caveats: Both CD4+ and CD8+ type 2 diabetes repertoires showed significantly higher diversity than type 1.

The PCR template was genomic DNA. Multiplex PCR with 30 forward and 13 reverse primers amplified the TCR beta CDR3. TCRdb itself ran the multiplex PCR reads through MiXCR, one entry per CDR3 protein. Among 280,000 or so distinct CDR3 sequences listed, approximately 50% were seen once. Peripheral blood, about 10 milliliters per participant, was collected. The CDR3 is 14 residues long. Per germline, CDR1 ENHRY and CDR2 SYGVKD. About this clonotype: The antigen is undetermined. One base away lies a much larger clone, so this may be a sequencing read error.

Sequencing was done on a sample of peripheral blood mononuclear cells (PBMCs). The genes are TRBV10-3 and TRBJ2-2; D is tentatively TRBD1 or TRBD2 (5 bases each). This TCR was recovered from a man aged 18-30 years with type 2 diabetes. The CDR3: CATRETVSTGKLFF. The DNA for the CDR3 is TGTGCCACCAGAGAGACAGTAAGCACCGGGAAGCTGTTTTTT.